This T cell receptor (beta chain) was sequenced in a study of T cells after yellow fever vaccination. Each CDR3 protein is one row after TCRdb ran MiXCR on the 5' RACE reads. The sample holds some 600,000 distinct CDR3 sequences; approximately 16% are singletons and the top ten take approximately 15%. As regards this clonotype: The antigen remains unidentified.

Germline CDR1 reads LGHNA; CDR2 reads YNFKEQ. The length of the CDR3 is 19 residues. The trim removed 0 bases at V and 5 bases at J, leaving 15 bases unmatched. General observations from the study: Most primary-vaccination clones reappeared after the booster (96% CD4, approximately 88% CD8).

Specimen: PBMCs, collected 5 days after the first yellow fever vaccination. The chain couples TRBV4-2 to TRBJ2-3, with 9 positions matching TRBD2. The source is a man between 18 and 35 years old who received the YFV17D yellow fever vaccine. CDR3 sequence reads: CASSQEVSLAGPEVDTQYF. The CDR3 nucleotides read TGTGCCAGCAGCCAAGAAGTATCCCTAGCGGGGCCCGAGGTAGATACGCAGTATTTT.